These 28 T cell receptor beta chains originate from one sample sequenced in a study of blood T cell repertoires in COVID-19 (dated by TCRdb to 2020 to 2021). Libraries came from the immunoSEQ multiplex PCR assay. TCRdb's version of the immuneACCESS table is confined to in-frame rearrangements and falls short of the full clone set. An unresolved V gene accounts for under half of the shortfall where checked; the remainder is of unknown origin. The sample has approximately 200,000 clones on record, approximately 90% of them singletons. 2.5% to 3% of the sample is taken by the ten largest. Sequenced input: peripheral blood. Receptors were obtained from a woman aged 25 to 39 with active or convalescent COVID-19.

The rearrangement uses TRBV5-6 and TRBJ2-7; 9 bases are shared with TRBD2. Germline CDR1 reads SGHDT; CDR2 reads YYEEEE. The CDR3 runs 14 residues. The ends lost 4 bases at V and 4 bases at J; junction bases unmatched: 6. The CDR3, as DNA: TGTGCCAGCAGCCTAGCGGGGCGTTGGTACGAGCAGTACTTC. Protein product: CASSLAGRWYEQYF.

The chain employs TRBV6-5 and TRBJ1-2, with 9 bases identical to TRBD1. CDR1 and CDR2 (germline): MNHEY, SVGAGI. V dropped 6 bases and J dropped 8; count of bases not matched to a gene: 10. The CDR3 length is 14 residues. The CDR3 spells CASSTGGLGYGYTF. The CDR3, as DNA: TGTGCCAGCAGCACAGGGGGCTTAGGTTACGGCTACACCTTC.

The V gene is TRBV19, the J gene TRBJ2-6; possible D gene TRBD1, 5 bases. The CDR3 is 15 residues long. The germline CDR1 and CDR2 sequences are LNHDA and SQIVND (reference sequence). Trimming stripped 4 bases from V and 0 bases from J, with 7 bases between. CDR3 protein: CASSNRSSGANVLTF. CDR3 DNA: TGTGCCAGTAGTAACAGGAGCTCTGGGGCCAACGTCCTGACTTTC.

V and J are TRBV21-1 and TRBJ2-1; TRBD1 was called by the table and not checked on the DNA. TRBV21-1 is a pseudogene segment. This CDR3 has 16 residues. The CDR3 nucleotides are TGTGCCAGCAGCAAAAGTTGGGGACAGGGTGACAATGAGCAGTTCTTC. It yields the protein CASSKSWGQGDNEQFF.

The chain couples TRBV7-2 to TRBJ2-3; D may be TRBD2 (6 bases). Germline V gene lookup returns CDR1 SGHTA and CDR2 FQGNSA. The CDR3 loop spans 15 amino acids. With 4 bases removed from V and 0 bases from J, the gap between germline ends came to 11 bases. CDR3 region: CASSSDYLSTDTQYF. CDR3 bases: TGTGCCAGCAGCTCGGACTACCTCAGCACAGATACGCAGTATTTT.

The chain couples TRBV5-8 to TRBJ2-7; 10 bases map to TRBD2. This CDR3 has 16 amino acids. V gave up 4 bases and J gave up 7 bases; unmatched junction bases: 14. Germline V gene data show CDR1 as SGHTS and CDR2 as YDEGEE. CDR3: CASSKGLSGGAREQYF. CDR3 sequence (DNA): TGTGCCAGCAGCAAGGGTCTGAGCGGGGGGGCTCGGGAGCAGTACTTC.

Here the CDR3 DNA reads TGTGCCAGCAGCTTAATGGGGGTAGGGGGCAGTTCACCCCTCCACTTT. Protein: CASSLMGVGGSSPLHF. The chain recombines TRBV7-2 with TRBJ1-6; the match to TRBD1 covers 7 bases. The germline CDR1 and CDR2 sequences are SGHTA and FQGNSA. Trimming removed 2 bases from V and 9 bases from J; junction bases left unmatched: 10. The length of the CDR3 is 16 residues.

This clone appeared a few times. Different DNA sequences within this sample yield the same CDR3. CDR3 nucleotides: TGTGCCTGGGGGACACCCAATCAGCCCCAGCATTTT. Translating gives CAWGTPNQPQHF. This chain connects TRBV30 to TRBJ1-5; D may be TRBD1 (6 bases). V was clipped by 5 bases and J by 3 bases, with 8 bases between them. The length of the CDR3 is 12 residues. Germline V gene lookup returns CDR1 GTSNPN and CDR2 SVGIG (reference sequence).

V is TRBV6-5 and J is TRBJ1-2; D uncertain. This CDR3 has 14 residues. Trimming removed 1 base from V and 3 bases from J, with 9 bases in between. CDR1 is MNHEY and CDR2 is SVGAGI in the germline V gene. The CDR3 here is CASSYFRQDYGYTF. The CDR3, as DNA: TGTGCCAGCAGTTACTTTCGGCAGGACTATGGCTACACCTTC.

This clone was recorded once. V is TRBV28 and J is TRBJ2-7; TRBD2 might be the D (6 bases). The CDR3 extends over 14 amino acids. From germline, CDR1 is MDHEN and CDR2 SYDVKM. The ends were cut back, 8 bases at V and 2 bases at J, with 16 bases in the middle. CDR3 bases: TGTGCCAGCGCTTCCGGGACTCCGACCTACGAGCAGTACTTC. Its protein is CASASGTPTYEQYF.

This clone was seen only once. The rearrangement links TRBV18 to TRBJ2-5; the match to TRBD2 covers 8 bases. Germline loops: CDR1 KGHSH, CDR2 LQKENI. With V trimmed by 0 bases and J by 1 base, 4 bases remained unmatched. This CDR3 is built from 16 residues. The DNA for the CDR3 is TGTGCCAGCTCACCACCCGGCCTAGCGGGCCAAGAGACCCAGTACTTC. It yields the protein CASSPPGLAGQETQYF.

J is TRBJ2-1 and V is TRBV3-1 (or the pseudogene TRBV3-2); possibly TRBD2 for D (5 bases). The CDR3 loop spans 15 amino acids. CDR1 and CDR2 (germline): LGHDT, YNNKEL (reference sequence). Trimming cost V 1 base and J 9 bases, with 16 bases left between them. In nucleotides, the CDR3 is TGTGCCAGCAGCCAAGGGAGAGGGAGCCTGGTTGAGCAGTTCTTC. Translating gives CASSQGRGSLVEQFF.

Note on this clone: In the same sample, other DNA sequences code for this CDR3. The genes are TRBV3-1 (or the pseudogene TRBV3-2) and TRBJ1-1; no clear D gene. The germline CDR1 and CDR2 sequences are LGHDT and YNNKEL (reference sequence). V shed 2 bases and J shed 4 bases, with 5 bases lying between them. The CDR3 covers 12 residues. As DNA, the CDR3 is TGTGCCAGCAGCCAAACCGGCACTGAAGCTTTCTTT. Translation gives CASSQTGTEAFF.

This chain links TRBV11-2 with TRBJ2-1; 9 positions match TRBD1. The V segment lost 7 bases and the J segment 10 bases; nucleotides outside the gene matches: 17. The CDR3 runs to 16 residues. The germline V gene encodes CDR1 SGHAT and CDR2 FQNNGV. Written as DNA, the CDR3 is TGTGCCAGCACCGCAACCGGGACAGGGCGCAGAGACGAGCAGTTCTTC. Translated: CASTATGTGRRDEQFF.

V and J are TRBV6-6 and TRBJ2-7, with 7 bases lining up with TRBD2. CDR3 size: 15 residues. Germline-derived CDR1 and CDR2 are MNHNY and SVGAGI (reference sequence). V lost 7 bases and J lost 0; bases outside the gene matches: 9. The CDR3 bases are TGTGCCAGCACGTCTACAGGCGGGGGCTCCTACGAGCAGTACTTC. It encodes CASTSTGGGSYEQYF.

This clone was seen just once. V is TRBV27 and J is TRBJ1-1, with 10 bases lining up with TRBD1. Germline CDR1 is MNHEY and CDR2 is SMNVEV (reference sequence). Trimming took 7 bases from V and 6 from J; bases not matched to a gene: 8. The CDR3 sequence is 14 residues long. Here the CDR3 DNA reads TGTGCCAGCAATACCGGGACAGGGGCACCTGAAGCTTTCTTT. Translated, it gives CASNTGTGAPEAFF.

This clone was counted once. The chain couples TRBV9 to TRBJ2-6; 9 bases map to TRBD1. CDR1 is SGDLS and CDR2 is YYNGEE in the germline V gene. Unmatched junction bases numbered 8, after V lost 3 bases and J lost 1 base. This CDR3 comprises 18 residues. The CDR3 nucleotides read TGTGCCAGCAGCGCTAACAGGGGGCGGGGATCTGGGGCCAACGTCCTGACTTTC. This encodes CASSANRGRGSGANVLTF.

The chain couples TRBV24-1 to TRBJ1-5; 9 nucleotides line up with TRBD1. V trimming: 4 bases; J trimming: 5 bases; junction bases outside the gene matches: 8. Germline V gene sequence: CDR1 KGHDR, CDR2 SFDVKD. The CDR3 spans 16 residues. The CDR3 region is CATSDSGQGGDQPQHF. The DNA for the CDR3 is TGTGCCACCAGTGACTCGGGACAGGGAGGTGATCAGCCCCAGCATTTT.

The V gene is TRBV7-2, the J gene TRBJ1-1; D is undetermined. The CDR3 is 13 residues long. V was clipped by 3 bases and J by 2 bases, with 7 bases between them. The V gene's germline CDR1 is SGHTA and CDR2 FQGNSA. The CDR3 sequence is CASSFLFNTEAFF. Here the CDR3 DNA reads TGTGCCAGCAGCTTCCTGTTTAACACTGAAGCTTTCTTT.

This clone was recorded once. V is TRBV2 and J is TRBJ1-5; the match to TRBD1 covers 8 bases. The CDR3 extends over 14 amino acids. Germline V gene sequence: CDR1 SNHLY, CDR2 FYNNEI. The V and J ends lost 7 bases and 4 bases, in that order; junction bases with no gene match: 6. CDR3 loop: CASTGQGGNQPQHF. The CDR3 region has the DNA TGTGCCAGCACCGGACAGGGTGGAAATCAGCCCCAGCATTTT.

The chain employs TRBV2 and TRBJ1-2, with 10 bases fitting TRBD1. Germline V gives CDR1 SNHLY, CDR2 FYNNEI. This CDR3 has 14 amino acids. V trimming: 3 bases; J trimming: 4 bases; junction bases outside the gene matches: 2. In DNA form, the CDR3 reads TGTGCCAGCAGTGACCGGGACAGGGGCTATGGCTACACCTTC. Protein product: CASSDRDRGYGYTF. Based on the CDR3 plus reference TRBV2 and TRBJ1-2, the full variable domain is EPEVTQTPSHQVTQMGQEVILRCVPISNHLYFYWYRQILGQKVEFLVSFYNNEISEKSEIFDDQFSVERPDGSNFTLKIRSTKLEDSAMYFCASSDRDRGYGYTFGSGTRLTVV.

The CDR3 coding sequence is TGCGCCAGCAGCCCCTTGACAGGAGTCGAGCAGTACTTC. This encodes CASSPLTGVEQYF. V gene TRBV4-1 combines with J gene TRBJ2-7, with D perhaps matching TRBD1 (6 bases). There are 13 residues in the CDR3. CDR1 MGHRA and CDR2 YSYEKL come from the germline V gene. V shed 4 bases and J shed 6 bases, with 13 bases lying between them.

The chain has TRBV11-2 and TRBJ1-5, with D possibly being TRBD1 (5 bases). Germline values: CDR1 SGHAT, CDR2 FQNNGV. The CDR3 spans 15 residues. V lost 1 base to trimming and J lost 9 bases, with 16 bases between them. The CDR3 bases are TGTGCCAGCAGCTTAGGGCCAGGGTGGAAGCGGCCCCAGCATTTT. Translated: CASSLGPGWKRPQHF.

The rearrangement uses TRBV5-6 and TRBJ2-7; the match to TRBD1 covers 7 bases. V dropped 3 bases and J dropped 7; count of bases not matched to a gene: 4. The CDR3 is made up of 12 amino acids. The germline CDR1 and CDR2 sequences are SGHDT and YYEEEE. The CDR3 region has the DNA TGTGCCAGCAGCTACTCAGGGGGTGAGCAGTACTTC. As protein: CASSYSGGEQYF.

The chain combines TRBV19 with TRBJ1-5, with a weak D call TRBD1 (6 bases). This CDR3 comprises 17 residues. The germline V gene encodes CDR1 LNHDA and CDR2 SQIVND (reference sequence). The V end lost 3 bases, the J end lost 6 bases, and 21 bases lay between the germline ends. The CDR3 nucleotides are TGTGCCAGTAGTATGTTGGGCAGGGCAGGGGTTAGTCAGCCCCAGCATTTT. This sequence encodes CASSMLGRAGVSQPQHF.

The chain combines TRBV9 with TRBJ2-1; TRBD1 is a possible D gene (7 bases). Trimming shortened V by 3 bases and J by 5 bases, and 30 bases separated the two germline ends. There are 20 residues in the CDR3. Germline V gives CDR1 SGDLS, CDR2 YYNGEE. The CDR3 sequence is CASSDTLPGVTGSNHNEQFF. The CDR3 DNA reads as TGTGCCAGCAGCGATACCCTCCCGGGGGTGACAGGGAGTAATCACAATGAGCAGTTCTTC.

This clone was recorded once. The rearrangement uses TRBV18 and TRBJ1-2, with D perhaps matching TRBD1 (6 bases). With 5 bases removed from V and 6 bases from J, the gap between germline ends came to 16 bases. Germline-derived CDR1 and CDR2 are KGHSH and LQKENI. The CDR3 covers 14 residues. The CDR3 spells CASSIQGQVNGYTF. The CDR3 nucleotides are TGTGCCAGCTCAATACAGGGTCAAGTTAATGGCTACACCTTC.

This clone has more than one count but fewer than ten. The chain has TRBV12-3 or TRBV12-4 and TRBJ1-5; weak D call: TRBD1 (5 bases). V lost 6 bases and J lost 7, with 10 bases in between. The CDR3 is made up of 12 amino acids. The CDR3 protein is CASRGRTQPQHF. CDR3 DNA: TGTGCCAGCAGGGGCAGGACACAGCCCCAGCATTTT.